One sample yielded the 12 T cell receptor beta chains listed below, sequenced in a study of T cell changes during pregnancy in multiple sclerosis. The repertoire was sequenced with immunoSEQ multiplex PCR; TCRdb's copy has only in-frame clones and lacks some. The sample carries tens of thousands of clones, around 93% recorded once. The sample was CD4+ T cells from peripheral blood mononuclear cells, taken after pregnancy. These receptors came from a female donor with multiple sclerosis, enrolled in a pregnancy study.

The count of this clone is one. The chain links TRBV7-2 to TRBJ2-5; D may be TRBD1 (6 bases). The V gene's germline CDR1 is SGHTA and CDR2 FQGNSA. The CDR3 spans 14 residues. V was cut by 5 bases and J by 1 base, with 11 bases left in between. This chain's CDR3 is CASSQGTTQETQYF. In nucleotides, the CDR3 is TGTGCCAGCAGCCAGGGGACAACCCAAGAGACCCAGTACTTC.

This chain's CDR3 is CASGVLTETQYF. In DNA form, the CDR3 reads TGTGCCAGCGGTGTTCTAACAGAGACCCAGTACTTC. The rearrangement joins TRBV6-1 to TRBJ2-5; D gene unclear. Germline V gene data show CDR1 as MNHNS and CDR2 as SASEGT. V lost 8 bases and J lost 4, with 11 bases in between. The length of the CDR3 is 12 residues.

The chain uses TRBV4-3 and TRBJ2-2; 10 bases match TRBD2. From germline, CDR1 is LGHNA and CDR2 YSLEER. With 0 bases clipped from V and 4 bases from J, the junction kept 8 bases outside the gene matches. The CDR3 runs to 18 residues. CDR3 DNA: TGCGCCAGCAGCCAAGAAGGAGCAGTAGCGGGGGGCACCGGGGAGCTGTTTTTT. It yields the protein CASSQEGAVAGGTGELFF.

V and J are TRBV9 and TRBJ1-4; 9 nucleotides line up with TRBD1. Germline assignment: CDR1 SGDLS and CDR2 YYNGEE. Trimming removed 4 bases from V and 6 bases from J; junction bases left unmatched: 7. CDR3 length equals 15 residues. The CDR3 DNA is TGTGCCAGCAGCACTCGGACAGGGGCGGATGAAAAACTGTTTTTT. As protein: CASSTRTGADEKLFF.

The rearrangement joins TRBV6-4 to TRBJ1-1; D gene ambiguous. Deletions cut 5 bases from V and 4 bases from J, with 14 bases between. CDR3 size: 14 residues. The germline gives CDR1 MRHNA, CDR2 SNTAGT. In nucleotides, the CDR3 is TGTGCCAGCAGTCGGGAGGGCGAACTCACTGAAGCTTTCTTT. Translated, it gives CASSREGELTEAFF.

The V and J genes are TRBV7-8 and TRBJ2-5; possible D gene TRBD2, 5 bases. V shed 0 bases and J shed 3 bases, with 17 bases lying between them. CDR3 length: 17 amino acids. Germline CDR1 is SGHVS and CDR2 is FQNEAQ. The CDR3 spells CASSLARRINPKETQYF. The CDR3 DNA reads as TGTGCCAGCAGCTTAGCGAGGAGGATTAATCCAAAAGAGACCCAGTACTTC.

Written as DNA, the CDR3 is TGTGCCAGCAGTAGCGGGAGTGGAGAGACCCAGTACTTC. Translation gives CASSSGSGETQYF. The chain combines TRBV2 with TRBJ2-5; 8 nucleotides match TRBD2. This CDR3 comprises 13 residues. V lost 5 bases and J lost 4; bases outside the gene matches: 3. Germline-derived CDR1 and CDR2 are SNHLY and FYNNEI.

There are a few counts of this clone. This chain links TRBV30 with TRBJ1-1, with a possible D match to TRBD1 (6 bases). The CDR3 is 12 residues long. Germline V lookup: CDR1 GTSNPN, CDR2 SVGIG (reference sequence). Trimming took off 5 bases at V and 4 bases at J, with 11 bases between the two ends. The CDR3 loop reads CAWQTGPTEAFF. CDR3 coding DNA: TGTGCCTGGCAAACAGGGCCCACTGAAGCTTTCTTT. Full variable domain (missing parts from reference TRBV30 and TRBJ1-1): SQTIHQWPATLVQPVGSPLSLECTVEGTSNPNLYWYRQAAGRGLQLLFYSVGIGQISSEVPQNLSASRPQDRQFILSSKKLLLSDSGFYLCAWQTGPTEAFFGQGTRLTVV.

The rearrangement links TRBV2 to TRBJ1-3; no clear D gene. The CDR3 sequence is 13 residues long. Germline V gives CDR1 SNHLY, CDR2 FYNNEI. Trimming cost V 6 bases and J 8 bases, with 14 bases left between them. In nucleotides, the CDR3 is TGTGCCAGCAGGGCCCCCATGCTGGACACCATATATTTT. Translated: CASRAPMLDTIYF.

In its sample, this clone was seen once. The chain is built from TRBV7-2 and TRBJ2-5; maybe TRBD1 (6 bases). CDR3 length: 17 amino acids. The ends were cut back, 5 bases at V and 5 bases at J, with 24 bases in the middle. Germline V gene sequence: CDR1 SGHTA, CDR2 FQGNSA. The CDR3, as DNA: TGTGCCAGCAGCGTCACCGGGACAAGCAGGAGGCTGGAGACCCAGTACTTC. This translates into CASSVTGTSRRLETQYF.

This clone appeared a few times. The chain recombines TRBV5-1 with TRBJ2-2, with D unresolved. This CDR3 is 15 amino acids long. V lost 1 base and J 2 bases, leaving 9 bases between the germline ends. Germline V gene data show CDR1 as SGHRS and CDR2 as YFSETQ. CDR3 loop: CASSLYDTNTGELFF. The CDR3 DNA reads TGCGCCAGCAGCTTGTATGATACTAACACCGGGGAGCTGTTTTTT.

V is TRBV6-4 and J is TRBJ1-5; D is possibly TRBD1 (6 bases). Trimming removed 6 bases at V and 5 bases at J, with 14 bases between. CDR1 is MRHNA and CDR2 is SNTAGT in the germline V gene. The length of the CDR3 is 14 residues. The DNA for the CDR3 is TGTGCCAGCAGCCCAACAGGGTCCCATCAGCCCCAGCATTTT. Protein product: CASSPTGSHQPQHF.